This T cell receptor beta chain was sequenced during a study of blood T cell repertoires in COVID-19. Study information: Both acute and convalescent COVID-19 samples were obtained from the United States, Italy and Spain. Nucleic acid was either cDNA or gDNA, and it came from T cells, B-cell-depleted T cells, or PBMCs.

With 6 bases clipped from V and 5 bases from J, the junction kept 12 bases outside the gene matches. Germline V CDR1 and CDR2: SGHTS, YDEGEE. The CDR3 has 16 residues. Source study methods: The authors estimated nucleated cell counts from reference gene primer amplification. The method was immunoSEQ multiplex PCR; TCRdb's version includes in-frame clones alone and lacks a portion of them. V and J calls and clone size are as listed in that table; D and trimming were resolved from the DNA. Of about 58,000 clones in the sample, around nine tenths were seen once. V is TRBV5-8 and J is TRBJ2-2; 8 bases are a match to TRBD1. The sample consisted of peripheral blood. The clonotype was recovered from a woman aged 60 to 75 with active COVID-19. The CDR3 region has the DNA TGTGCCAGCACAGCAAACGACAGGGGAGGAACCGGGGAGCTGTTTTTT. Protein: CASTANDRGGTGELFF. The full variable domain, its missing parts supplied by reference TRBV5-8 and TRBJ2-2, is EAGVTQSPTHLIKTRGQQATLRCSPISGHTSVYWYQQALGLGLQFLLWYDEGEERNRGNFPPRFSGRQFPNYSSELNVNALELEDSALYLCASTANDRGGTGELFFGEGSRLTVL.